This T cell receptor (beta chain) was recorded in a study of CD8+ T cells in alopecia areata. This clone was observed a few times. Its antigen is currently unknown. Extracted RNA was reverse transcribed into cDNA, the sequencing template. Some clones are missing from TCRdb's copy, which holds only in-frame ones; the method was immunoSEQ multiplex PCR. This table has 95,000 to 110,000 clones, 55% appearing once. CDR3 size: 14 residues. CDR1 and CDR2 (germline): LNHDA, SQIVND (reference sequence). V was cut by 5 bases and J by 4 bases, with 11 bases left in between. Points from the study as a whole: For lesional scalp, especially alopecia totalis/universalis, clonality was higher than in normal scalp. Among the cells sequenced in scalp samples are also the resident alphabeta T cells of normal skin.

Starting from PBMCs, sorting isolated CD4+ and CD8+ T cells. The clonotype was recovered from a human donor in good health. The J gene is TRBJ2-2, the V gene TRBV19; possibly TRBD2 for D (5 bases). The specimen sequenced was CD4+ T cells sorted from blood. CDR3 residues: CASSQGRGTGELFF. The CDR3 DNA follows: TGTGCCAGTAGTCAAGGCCGGGGCACCGGGGAGCTGTTTTTT.